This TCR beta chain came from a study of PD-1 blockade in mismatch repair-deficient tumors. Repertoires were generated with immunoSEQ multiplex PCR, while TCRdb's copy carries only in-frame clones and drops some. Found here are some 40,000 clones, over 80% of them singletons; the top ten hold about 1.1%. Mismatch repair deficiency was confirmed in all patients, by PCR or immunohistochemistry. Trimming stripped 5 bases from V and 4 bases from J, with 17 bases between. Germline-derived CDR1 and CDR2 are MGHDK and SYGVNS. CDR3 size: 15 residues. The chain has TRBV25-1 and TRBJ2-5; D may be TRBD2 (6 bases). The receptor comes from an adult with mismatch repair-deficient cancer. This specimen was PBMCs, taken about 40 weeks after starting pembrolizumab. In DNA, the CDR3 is TGTGCCAGCAGTCCCGGGATGGGAGGCAGAGAGACCCAGTACTTC. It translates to CASSPGMGGRETQYF.